The 29 T cell receptor beta chains listed next were all sequenced from one sample in a study of metastatic and nonmetastatic thyroid tumors. No treatment had been given to any patient before thyroid surgery. TCRdb called clones again from the PCR reads with MiXCR. The sample gives around 19,000 clones, roughly 10% of which show up once; about 7.3% is in the top ten. Sequenced sample: blood. The receptors originated from a female donor with papillary thyroid cancer or a benign thyroid nodule (not recorded which). Some clones in this sample may be carry-over from other donors' samples.

The chain recombines TRBV28 with TRBJ2-7; D remains ambiguous. Germline V lookup: CDR1 MDHEN, CDR2 SYDVKM. The CDR3 spans 12 residues. V shed 10 bases and J shed 1 base, with 11 bases lying between them. DNA for the CDR3: TGTGCCACCCTGGAAGGGTCCTACGAGCAGTACTTC. Its translation: CATLEGSYEQYF. Filled out from reference TRBV28 and TRBJ2-7, the complete variable domain reads DVKVTQSSRYLVKRTGEKVFLECVQDMDHENMFWYRQDPGLGLRLIYFSYDVKMKEKGDIPEGYSVSREKKERFSLILESASTNQTSMYLCATLEGSYEQYFGPGTRLTVT.

This clone counts as medium-sized. This chain joins TRBV6-1 and TRBJ1-2; TRBD1 matches 7 bases. The CDR3 has 16 amino acids. CDR1 and CDR2 from the germline V gene are MNHNS and SASEGT. The junction had 14 bases not matched to a gene; V was cut back by 6 bases and J by 4 bases. The CDR3 coding sequence is TGTGCCAGCAGCGACAGGGTATTTAATCGTAGCTATGGCTACACCTTC. The encoded protein is CASSDRVFNRSYGYTF.

Many counts were recorded for this clone. V gene TRBV4-3 combines with J gene TRBJ1-3; D unresolved. Germline CDR1 reads LGHNA; CDR2 reads YSLEER. The CDR3 length is 14 residues. V gave up 4 bases and J gave up 4 bases, with 11 bases separating them. The CDR3 sequence is CASSPSSYGNTIYF. CDR3 coding DNA: TGCGCCAGCAGCCCCAGCTCTTACGGAAACACCATATATTTT.

In this sample, this clone turned up many times. The same CDR3 is also encoded by other DNA sequences in this sample. The V gene is TRBV2, the J gene TRBJ2-5; TRBD2 matches at 8 bases. The germline CDR1 and CDR2 sequences are SNHLY and FYNNEI. The CDR3 is 14 residues long. The J segment lost 2 bases and the V segment lost 9 bases, leaving 8 bases of the junction unmatched. CDR3 in amino acids: CASKSGSGQETQYF. CDR3 nucleotides: TGTGCCAGTAAAAGCGGGAGTGGGCAAGAGACCCAGTACTTC.

This clone was counted ten times or more. The V gene is TRBV6-4, the J gene TRBJ2-3; D gene ambiguous. Germline V CDR1 and CDR2: MRHNA, SNTAGT. The CDR3 is 13 residues long. V lost 3 bases and J lost 0, with 4 bases in between. The CDR3 region is CASSEGSTDTQYF. The CDR3 DNA is TGTGCCAGCAGTGAGGGCAGCACAGATACGCAGTATTTT.

This clone was seen more than once but under ten times. V usage is TRBV27 and J usage is TRBJ2-7, with TRBD2 identical over 13 bases. This CDR3 is built from 14 residues. J lost 3 bases, V lost 6 bases, and 2 bases had no gene match. Germline V gene sequence: CDR1 MNHEY, CDR2 SMNVEV (reference sequence). CDR3 coding DNA: TGTGCCAGCAGGGGACTAGCGGGACGCTACGAGCAGTACTTC. It translates to CASRGLAGRYEQYF.

This clone was recorded many times. This rearrangement joins TRBV4-2 to TRBJ2-5; 8 nucleotides match TRBD2. The CDR3 totals 15 residues. Per the germline V gene, CDR1 is LGHNA and CDR2 is YNFKEQ. V trimming: 0 bases; J trimming: 5 bases; junction bases outside the gene matches: 5. In DNA, the CDR3 is TGTGCCAGCAGCCAAGATCGGGAGGGAGGGGAGACCCAGTACTTC. Residues: CASSQDREGGETQYF.

Ten or more counts support this clone. A much bigger clone sits one base away, suggesting this may be a read error. The chain employs TRBV20-1 and TRBJ2-2, with TRBD1 matching 7 bases. CDR1 and CDR2 (germline): DFQATT, SNEGSKA (reference sequence). The CDR3 extends over 16 amino acids. The DNA of the CDR3 is TGCAGTGCTAACAGCCAGGGGGTTGTGAACACCGGGGAGCCGTTTTTT. It codes for CSANSQGVVNTGEPFF.

This clone was counted ten times or more. The J gene is TRBJ1-4, the V gene TRBV6-5; D not certain. CDR1 is MNHEY and CDR2 is SVGAGI in the germline V gene. The CDR3 has 16 residues. Trimming removed 2 bases at V and 0 bases at J, with 10 bases between. The CDR3 reads CASSYEAGPTNEKLFF. CDR3 bases: TGTGCCAGCAGTTACGAGGCAGGCCCAACTAATGAAAAACTGTTTTTT.

CDR3 residues: CASKVAGPSYNEQFF. CDR3 bases: TGTGCCAGCAAGGTAGCGGGTCCCTCCTACAATGAGCAGTTCTTC. This chain connects TRBV28 to TRBJ2-1; 7 bases are shared with TRBD2. V lost 7 bases, J lost 0 bases, and 6 bases stayed unmatched. The germline V gene encodes CDR1 MDHEN and CDR2 SYDVKM. CDR3 length equals 15 residues.

This clone was seen many times. The chain employs TRBV5-1 and TRBJ2-1; TRBD2 agrees at 13 bases. Germline CDR1 and CDR2: SGHRS and YFSETQ. V shed 4 bases, J shed 6 bases, and the junction held 10 bases outside the gene matches. CDR3 length: 17 amino acids. CDR3 in amino acids: CASSLGLAGIKSNEQFF. The CDR3 DNA reads TGCGCCAGCAGCCTGGGACTAGCGGGAATCAAATCCAATGAGCAGTTCTTC.

This clone was seen once. The rearrangement links TRBV9 to TRBJ2-3; 7 bases line up with TRBD1. Trimming cost V 2 bases and J 4 bases; bases outside gene matches: 7. There are 15 residues in the CDR3. Germline V gives CDR1 SGDLS, CDR2 YYNGEE. The chain's CDR3 is CASSVDRVGADTQYF. Written as DNA, the CDR3 is TGTGCCAGCAGCGTCGACAGGGTGGGGGCAGATACGCAGTATTTT.

This clone counts as medium-sized. One end of the junction fails to match germline, which may point to a read error. The chain uses TRBV12-3 or TRBV12-4 and TRBJ2-1; the match to TRBD2 covers 9 bases. The CDR3 length is 13 residues. DNA for the CDR3: TGTGCCAGCAGTCAACAACCTAGCGGGGATCGGGGGTTC. This gives the protein CASSQQPSGDRGF.

This clone was picked up a small number of times. The chain combines TRBV18 with TRBJ2-2; tentatively, D is TRBD1 (6 bases). Per the germline V gene, CDR1 is KGHSH and CDR2 is LQKENI. Trimming left V 2 bases short and J 5 bases short, with 12 bases between. The CDR3 is made up of 15 amino acids. The CDR3 sequence is CASSPLAGVTGELFF. CDR3 sequence (DNA): TGTGCCAGCTCACCATTGGCAGGGGTTACCGGGGAGCTGTTTTTT. The whole variable domain, filled in from reference TRBV18 and TRBJ2-2, reads NAGVMQNPRHLVRRRGQEARLRCSPMKGHSHVYWYRQLPEEGLKFMVYLQKENIIDESGMPKERFSAEFPKEGPSILRIQQVVRGDSAAYFCASSPLAGVTGELFFGEGSRLTVL.

This clone showed up many times. This sample includes further DNA sequences coding for the same CDR3. The chain joins TRBV4-1 to TRBJ2-7; tentatively, D is TRBD1 or TRBD2 (6 bases each). This CDR3 is built from 16 residues. From germline, CDR1 is MGHRA and CDR2 YSYEKL. The V end was cut by 0 bases, the J end by 5 bases, with 17 bases between. The DNA of the CDR3 is TGCGCCAGCAGCCAAGATAATACGGGGGCTCCCCACGAGCAGTACTTC. The encoded protein is CASSQDNTGAPHEQYF.

This clone was observed at least ten times. The V and J genes are TRBV6-2 or TRBV6-3 and TRBJ2-1, with 9 bases lining up with TRBD2. V shed 2 bases, J shed 6 bases, and the junction held 5 bases outside the gene matches. Germline-derived CDR1 and CDR2 are MNHEY and SVGEGT. This CDR3 is 15 amino acids long. The CDR3 nucleotides read TGTGCCAGCAGTTACGGCGGGAGGGTCGGCAATGAGCAGTTCTTC. Protein sequence: CASSYGGRVGNEQFF.

This clone was picked up many times. V usage is TRBV14 and J usage is TRBJ2-7; D is unresolved. The germline gives CDR1 SGHDN, CDR2 FVKESK. The CDR3 runs 13 residues. Trimming took off 0 bases at V and 6 bases at J, with 9 bases between the two ends. The CDR3 DNA sequence: TGTGCCAGCAGCCAAGACTTCTTCCGCGAGCAGTACTTC. Translating it yields CASSQDFFREQYF.

This clone was recorded many times. The rearrangement links TRBV6-1 to TRBJ2-1, with 7 bases that match TRBD2. Germline loops: CDR1 MNHNS, CDR2 SASEGT. V was pared by 7 bases and J by 7 bases, with 16 bases of the junction left unmatched. The CDR3 loop spans 16 amino acids. DNA for the CDR3: TGTGCCAGCAAACCCGGGGGGACTTACGGGTGGAATGAGCAGTTCTTC. This gives the protein CASKPGGTYGWNEQFF.

The sample holds many counts of this clone. The chain employs TRBV20-1 and TRBJ2-1, with D perhaps TRBD2 (6 bases). Germline V gene lookup returns CDR1 DFQATT and CDR2 SNEGSKA (reference sequence). Deletions cut 6 bases from V and 11 bases from J, with 14 bases between. This CDR3 region has 11 residues. The CDR3 sequence is CSAAWGEKQFF. The CDR3 nucleotides read TGCAGTGCCGCATGGGGGGAAAAGCAGTTCTTC.

This sequence joins TRBV6-2 or TRBV6-3 and TRBJ2-3; 10 nucleotides match TRBD2. The CDR3 is 17 residues long. The trim removed 6 bases at V and 1 base at J, leaving 10 bases unmatched. CDR1 MNHEY and CDR2 SVGEGT come from the germline V gene. CDR3 DNA: TGTGCCAGCAGCTTAGAGCGGGAGGGGTCACGCACAGATACGCAGTATTTT. Its translation is CASSLEREGSRTDTQYF.

The genes are TRBV7-9 and TRBJ1-6; a weak D match, TRBD1 (5 bases). The CDR3 sequence is 13 residues long. Germline CDR1 reads SEHNR; CDR2 reads FQNEAQ (reference sequence). Trimming shortened V by 3 bases and J by 10 bases, and 10 bases separated the two germline ends. The DNA of the CDR3 is TGTGCCAGCAGCTTGCAGGGCAGATCACCCCTCCACTTT. Amino acid sequence: CASSLQGRSPLHF.

For this clone: A much bigger clone sits one base away, suggesting this may be a read error. CDR3 bases: TGTTCCAGCAGCTTGTTCGGCAGGGTGGGCTACACCTTC. It is translated as CSSSLFGRVGYTF. The chain joins TRBV5-6 to TRBJ1-2; a possible D gene is TRBD1 (5 bases). The CDR3 contains 13 residues. CDR1 is SGHDT and CDR2 is YYEEEE in the germline V gene.

In its sample, this clone is medium-sized (0.01 to 0.1%). This sequence joins TRBV6-5 and TRBJ2-2; D call uncertain. Trimming left V 0 bases short and J 5 bases short, with 7 bases between. Germline V gives CDR1 MNHEY, CDR2 SVGAGI. The CDR3 runs 14 residues. CDR3 nucleotide sequence: TGTGCCAGCAGTTACTCGACTGAGACCGGGGAGCTGTTTTTT. This sequence encodes CASSYSTETGELFF.

The chain recombines TRBV28 with TRBJ2-7, with 7 nucleotides matching TRBD1. Per the germline V gene, CDR1 is MDHEN and CDR2 is SYDVKM. Unmatched junction bases numbered 6, after V lost 4 bases and J lost 0 bases. This CDR3 has 15 amino acids. Here the CDR3 reads CASSSGQGDSYEQYF. The DNA for the CDR3 is TGTGCCAGCAGTTCGGGGCAGGGGGACTCCTACGAGCAGTACTTC.

This clone has at least ten counts. The chain joins TRBV20-1 to TRBJ2-7; TRBD2 matches 7 bases. Germline CDR1 and CDR2: DFQATT and SNEGSKA (reference sequence). V shed 5 bases and J 2 bases; nucleotides not matched to a gene: 6. There are 13 residues in the CDR3. The CDR3 reads CSAVLAEPYEQYF. In nucleotides, the CDR3 is TGCAGTGCTGTCCTAGCGGAGCCCTACGAGCAGTACTTC.

By its share, this clone is medium-sized. The CDR3 bases are TGTGCTACAGCCGGGGCCCCCTACGAGCAGTACTTC. This sequence encodes CATAGAPYEQYF. The chain employs TRBV6-1 and TRBJ2-7; D tentatively fits TRBD1 or TRBD2 (5 bases each). CDR1 is MNHNS, CDR2 SASEGT, per germline. This CDR3 contains 12 residues.

There are many counts of this clone. V is TRBV20-1 and J is TRBJ2-7; tentatively, D is TRBD1 or TRBD2 (5 bases each). The CDR3 sequence is 13 residues long. In germline, CDR1 is DFQATT, CDR2 SNEGSKA (reference sequence). V dropped 6 bases and J dropped 5 bases, with 17 bases sitting between them. CDR3 protein: CSAHWGRDDEQYF. In nucleotides, the CDR3 is TGCAGTGCCCACTGGGGTAGGGACGACGAGCAGTACTTC.

The table lists this clone with many counts. The V and J genes are TRBV11-2 and TRBJ2-7; D might be TRBD1 or TRBD2, each matching 5 bases. The CDR3 loop spans 15 amino acids. Germline loops: CDR1 SGHAT, CDR2 FQNNGV. Trimming removed 3 bases at V and 6 bases at J, with 18 bases between. The CDR3 here is CASSFEWGTGPEQYF. DNA for the CDR3: TGTGCCAGCAGCTTCGAATGGGGGACGGGCCCCGAGCAGTACTTC.

By sample fraction, this clone is medium-sized. The rearrangement links TRBV6-5 to TRBJ2-7; TRBD1 might be the D (5 bases). The germline V gene encodes CDR1 MNHEY and CDR2 SVGAGI. There are 13 residues in the CDR3. Trimming pared 2 bases from V and 1 base from J, leaving 6 bases between. The DNA of the CDR3 is TGTGCCAGCAGTTACGGGGCGTCCTACGAGCAGTACTTC. Translating gives CASSYGASYEQYF.